These 23 T cell receptor beta chains were sequenced from one sample in a study of cytomegalovirus exposure and HLA in healthy donors. With 60 Vbeta and 13 Jbeta primers, the PCR was carried out. Repertoires were generated with immunoSEQ multiplex PCR, while TCRdb's copy carries only in-frame clones and drops some. The sample comprises some 140,000 clones, around 74% of which are singletons, and 2.8% rests with the top ten. The sequenced material came from PBMCs. The receptors come from a man aged 18 to 29 in good health and CMV-seronegative.

V and J are TRBV4-3 and TRBJ2-5; 9 bases line up with TRBD1. The J call may be in error: the DNA end matches TRBJ2-7 better. The CDR3 extends over 15 amino acids. The germline V gene has CDR1 LGHNA and CDR2 YSLEER. CDR3 protein: CASSRGTGSFYEQYF. The DNA of the CDR3 is TGCGCCAGCAGCCGCGGGACAGGGAGTTTCTACGAGCAGTACTTC.

The J gene is TRBJ2-7, the V gene TRBV7-9, with D maybe TRBD2 (6 bases). V lost 8 bases and J lost 1, with 15 bases in between. The CDR3 covers 14 residues. Germline CDR1 SEHNR, CDR2 FQNEAQ (reference sequence). Here the CDR3 DNA reads TGTGCCAGCGGACCGGAAAGCGGGTCCTACGAGCAGTACGTC. This sequence encodes CASGPESGSYEQYV.

The chain employs TRBV30 and TRBJ1-6; D not resolved. The CDR3 consists of 14 residues. From germline, CDR1 is GTSNPN and CDR2 SVGIG (reference sequence). The V and J ends lost 4 bases and 7 bases respectively, with 14 bases between them. CDR3 region: CAWKKWQINSPLHF. In DNA, the CDR3 is TGTGCCTGGAAAAAATGGCAGATAAATTCACCCCTCCACTTT.

This clone was detected a few times. This chain joins TRBV6-5 and TRBJ2-5, with 9 bases that match TRBD1. The V and J ends lost 2 bases and 5 bases, in that order; junction bases with no gene match: 9. Germline CDR1 reads MNHEY; CDR2 reads SVGAGI. The CDR3 is made up of 16 amino acids. Here the CDR3 reads CASSYAGTGIGETQYF. CDR3 sequence (DNA): TGTGCCAGCAGTTACGCCGGGACAGGGATTGGGGAGACCCAGTACTTC.

The chain couples TRBV30 to TRBJ2-1, with 11 bases aligning to TRBD2. V dropped 4 bases and J dropped 5; count of bases not matched to a gene: 7. This CDR3 region has 15 residues. The germline gives CDR1 GTSNPN, CDR2 SVGIG (reference sequence). CDR3 loop: CAWNLAGGPHNEQFF. CDR3 nucleotide sequence: TGTGCCTGGAACTTAGCGGGGGGGCCCCACAATGAGCAGTTCTTC.

The rearrangement joins TRBV6-5 to TRBJ1-3; TRBD1 might be the D (6 bases). V was trimmed by 3 bases and J by 0 bases, leaving 9 bases between them. The CDR3 consists of 15 residues. The germline CDR1 and CDR2 sequences are MNHEY and SVGAGI. As DNA, the CDR3 is TGTGCCAGCAGTTATACAGGGATCTCTGGAAACACCATATATTTT. This sequence encodes CASSYTGISGNTIYF.

The chain carries TRBV25-1 and TRBJ1-1; weak D call: TRBD1 (5 bases). CDR3 length: 14 amino acids. Germline CDR1 reads MGHDK; CDR2 reads SYGVNS. V was cut by 7 bases and J by 0 bases, with 12 bases left in between. DNA of the CDR3: TGTGCCAGCACGTCCCACAGGTTGAACACTGAAGCTTTCTTT. This translates into CASTSHRLNTEAFF.

The chain employs TRBV2 and TRBJ2-1; 9 bases agree with TRBD2. J was trimmed by 5 bases and V by 4 bases; bases with no gene match: 6. The germline CDR1 and CDR2 sequences are SNHLY and FYNNEI. This CDR3 region has 15 residues. CDR3 bases: TGTGCCAGCAGTGTAGCGGGGGCCCTGAACAATGAGCAGTTCTTC. Translated: CASSVAGALNNEQFF.

The rearrangement joins TRBV7-2 to TRBJ2-7, with a weak D call TRBD1 (5 bases). The CDR3 extends over 16 amino acids. V was pared by 1 base and J by 2 bases, with 15 bases between. The germline V gene has CDR1 SGHTA and CDR2 FQGNSA. CDR3 coding DNA: TGTGCCAGCAGCTTAGGTTCGACAGCCTCCCCCTACGAGCAGTACTTC. This translates into CASSLGSTASPYEQYF. Supplemented by reference TRBV7-2 and TRBJ2-7, the full variable domain reads GAGVSQSPSNKVTEKGKDVELRCDPISGHTALYWYRQSLGQGLEFLIYFQGNSAPDKSGLPSDRFSAERTGGSVSTLTIQRTQQEDSAVYLCASSLGSTASPYEQYFGPGTRLTVT.

This clone has more than one count but fewer than ten. This chain connects TRBV27 to TRBJ2-3, with 10 positions matching TRBD2. In germline, CDR1 is MNHEY, CDR2 SMNVEV (reference sequence). The V gene end was trimmed by 2 bases and the J gene end by 2 bases; junction bases not matched to a gene: 7. The CDR3 spans 17 residues. CDR3 sequence reads: CASSLALAGVYTDTQYF. The CDR3 DNA reads as TGTGCCAGCAGTTTAGCTCTAGCGGGGGTATACACAGATACGCAGTATTTT.

The V gene is TRBV6-5, the J gene TRBJ2-7; 8 nucleotides align to TRBD1. The CDR3 runs 15 residues. Germline V lookup: CDR1 MNHEY, CDR2 SVGAGI. V shed 2 bases and J 2 bases; nucleotides not matched to a gene: 5. CDR3 in amino acids: CASSYARQGTYEQYF. CDR3 coding DNA: TGTGCCAGCAGTTACGCGAGACAGGGGACCTACGAGCAGTACTTC.

The chain joins TRBV2 to TRBJ2-2; 7 bases match TRBD1. Germline V gives CDR1 SNHLY, CDR2 FYNNEI. CDR3 length equals 17 residues. After removal of 7 bases from V and 1 base from J, the junction contained 12 bases not matched to a gene. The CDR3 DNA reads TGTGCCAGCATCTACCCAAGGTCAGGGGGGAACACCGGGGAGCTGTTTTTT. It codes for CASIYPRSGGNTGELFF.

The rearrangement uses TRBV5-1 and TRBJ2-5; tentative D call: TRBD1 (6 bases). The germline CDR1 and CDR2 sequences are SGHRS and YFSETQ. This CDR3 comprises 15 residues. Trimming took 4 bases from V and 5 from J, leaving 18 bases between them. The CDR3 reads CASSSQGSGSETQYF. In nucleotides, the CDR3 is TGCGCCAGCAGCAGTCAGGGGTCCGGATCTGAGACCCAGTACTTC. Full variable domain (rest looked up from reference TRBV5-1 and TRBJ2-5): KAGVTQTPRYLIKTRGQQVTLSCSPISGHRSVSWYQQTPGQGLQFLFEYFSETQRNKGNFPGRFSGRQFSNSRSEMNVSTLELGDSALYLCASSSQGSGSETQYFGPGTRLLVL.

This chain connects TRBV27 to TRBJ2-1; 15 nucleotides match TRBD2. This CDR3 is built from 17 residues. The germline gives CDR1 MNHEY, CDR2 SMNVEV (reference sequence). J gave up 4 bases and V 5 bases, and 6 bases lay outside the gene matches. The CDR3 spells CASSTPGLAGGYNEQFF. DNA for the CDR3: TGTGCCAGCAGTACCCCGGGACTAGCGGGGGGATACAATGAGCAGTTCTTC.

The V gene is TRBV15, the J gene TRBJ1-5; 12 nucleotides align to TRBD1. V shed 3 bases and J 6 bases; nucleotides not matched to a gene: 12. This CDR3 is 18 amino acids long. Germline V gene data show CDR1 as LNHNV and CDR2 as YYDKDF (reference sequence). The DNA for the CDR3 is TGTGCCACCAGCAGGTACTACACCGGGACAGGGGGCAGTCAGCCCCAGCATTTT. It encodes CATSRYYTGTGGSQPQHF.

This sequence joins TRBV11-2 and TRBJ1-6; D remains ambiguous. The CDR3 consists of 14 residues. Per germline, CDR1 SGHAT and CDR2 FQNNGV. The V end was cut by 8 bases, the J end by 7 bases, with 15 bases between. The CDR3 bases are TGTGCCAGCGCCTTGACCCGGGGAAATTCACCCCTCCACTTT. This encodes CASALTRGNSPLHF.

In its sample, this clone was seen once. The genes are TRBV18 and TRBJ1-1; D possibly corresponds to TRBD1 (6 bases). Germline V gene sequence: CDR1 KGHSH, CDR2 LQKENI. This CDR3 has 11 residues. V lost 6 bases and J 5 bases, leaving 7 bases between the germline ends. The CDR3 DNA reads TGTGCCAGCTCCCAGGGGACTGAAGCTTTCTTT. It codes for CASSQGTEAFF.

This sequence joins TRBV29-1 and TRBJ1-2; 7 bases line up with TRBD1. Germline loops: CDR1 SQVTM, CDR2 ANQGSEA. The V segment lost 6 bases and the J segment 8 bases; nucleotides outside the gene matches: 15. The CDR3 has 14 residues. The CDR3 loop is CSVSDRAIFRGYTF. For the CDR3, the DNA is TGCAGCGTCTCAGACAGGGCAATTTTCAGGGGCTACACCTTC.

This clone appeared a few times. The chain links TRBV7-9 to TRBJ2-2, with 7 bases fitting TRBD2. V lost 10 bases to trimming and J lost 6 bases; unmatched junction nucleotides: 8. Germline V lookup: CDR1 SEHNR, CDR2 FQNEAQ (reference sequence). This CDR3 is 13 amino acids long. The CDR3 here is CATLAGEAGELFF. DNA of the CDR3: TGTGCCACCCTGGCGGGGGAGGCCGGGGAGCTGTTTTTT.

Regarding this clone: An end of the junction does not agree with germline; a read error may underlie this. Distinct nucleotide sequences in the sample also encode this CDR3. V gene TRBV6-5 combines with J gene TRBJ2-2, with TRBD1 matching over 9 bases. The CDR3 is made up of 16 amino acids. Germline V lookup: CDR1 MNHEY, CDR2 SVGAGI. The CDR3: CASSSTYRGLDGELFF. CDR3 nucleotides: TGCGCCAGCAGTTCAACATACAGGGGGCTTGACGGGGAGCTGTTTTTT.

The rearrangement links TRBV13 to TRBJ2-3; TRBD2 matches at 10 bases. The CDR3 is 17 amino acids. Germline assignment: CDR1 PRHDT and CDR2 FYEKMQ (reference sequence). Losses at the gene ends were 5 bases for V and 2 bases for J; bases not matched to a gene: 10. CDR3 residues: CASSGTSGEKITDTQYF. The CDR3 nucleotides read TGTGCCAGCAGCGGTACTAGCGGGGAAAAAATCACAGATACGCAGTATTTT.

This chain connects TRBV5-1 to TRBJ1-3; no definite D call. V was trimmed by 0 bases and J by 4 bases, leaving 17 bases between them. CDR1 SGHRS and CDR2 YFSETQ come from the germline V gene. This CDR3 has 17 amino acids. The CDR3 nucleotides read TGCGCCAGCAGCTTGGCCGTGGGCAGCCGGGAAGGAAACACCATATATTTT. Protein sequence: CASSLAVGSREGNTIYF.

The rearrangement links TRBV7-6 to TRBJ2-1, with D tentatively TRBD1 (5 bases). Germline V gives CDR1 SGHVS, CDR2 FNYEAQ. This CDR3 has 14 amino acids. Between the trimmed V and J ends, which lost 2 bases and 10 bases, there was a span of 15 bases. CDR3 amino acids: CASSLRGLELEQFF. The CDR3 DNA reads as TGTGCCAGCAGCTTAAGGGGCCTCGAGTTGGAGCAGTTCTTC.